Listed here are 6 T cell receptor beta chains from one sample, sequenced in a study of glioma-infiltrating T cells. TCR alpha and beta CDR3 regions were amplified from RNA using iRepertoire nested multiplex PCR. One entry per CDR3 protein, called by TCRdb with MiXCR from the multiplex PCR reads. The sample lists some 160,000 distinct CDR3 sequences, more than 35% occurring once. Sequencing input: glioma tissue, nonneoplastic brain tissue, or PBMCs (not recorded which). The receptors come from a human donor with low-grade glioma or glioblastoma, undergoing nonglioma brain surgery, or in good health (not recorded which).

The V and J genes are TRBV5-4 and TRBJ2-1; the D is unclear. The CDR3 is 14 residues long. Germline V gene data show CDR1 as SGHNT and CDR2 as YYREEE (reference sequence). With 3 bases removed from V and 10 bases from J, the gap between germline ends came to 17 bases. For the CDR3, the DNA is TGTGCCAGCAGCTCCGAACCCGCCCGGGCGGAGCAGTTCTTC. It specifies CASSSEPARAEQFF.

This clonotype was observed many times. The V and J genes are TRBV20-1 and TRBJ2-5; the D call may be TRBD1 or TRBD2 (5 bases each). Trimming removed 4 bases at V and 0 bases at J, with 12 bases between. There are 14 residues in the CDR3. Germline-derived CDR1 and CDR2 are DFQATT and SNEGSKA (reference sequence). The CDR3 region is CSAKGWGYQETQYF. The CDR3 DNA reads TGCAGTGCTAAGGGGTGGGGGTACCAAGAGACCCAGTACTTC.

The chain joins TRBV3-1 to TRBJ1-2, with D possibly TRBD1 on 5 matching bases. The CDR3 is made up of 14 amino acids. Deletions cut 4 bases from V and 6 bases from J, with 15 bases between. Germline V gives CDR1 LGHDT, CDR2 YNNKEL (reference sequence). The CDR3 region has the DNA TGTGCCAGCAGCCTGGGTCAGGGTTTGAATGGCTACACCTTC. The encoded protein is CASSLGQGLNGYTF. Full variable domain (rest looked up from reference TRBV3-1 and TRBJ1-2): DTAVSQTPKYLVTQMGNDKSIKCEQNLGHDTMYWYKQDSKKFLKIMFSYNNKELIINETVPNRFSPKSPDKAHLNLHINSLELGDSAVYFCASSLGQGLNGYTFGSGTRLTVV.

About this clonotype itself: A much larger clone differs by one base, so this may be a read error. V gene TRBV7-9 combines with J gene TRBJ1-6, with D unclear. Germline V gives CDR1 SEHNR, CDR2 FQNEAQ (reference sequence). This CDR3 has 13 residues. The chain's CDR3 is CASSLIMGSRLHF. The CDR3 nucleotides are TGTGCCAGCAGCTTAATCATGGGGTCACGCCTCCACTTT.

This clonotype was seen only a few times. Here the CDR3 DNA reads TGTGCCAGCAGTGCCACTAGCGGGATCAATGAGCAGTTCTTC. Its protein is CASSATSGINEQFF. The rearrangement joins TRBV2 to TRBJ2-1, with 10 bases matching TRBD2. The CDR3 has 14 amino acids. The germline gives CDR1 SNHLY, CDR2 FYNNEI. The trim removed 4 bases at V and 6 bases at J, leaving 3 bases unmatched.

The J gene is TRBJ1-3, the V gene TRBV7-9; possible D gene TRBD1, 5 bases. The CDR3 is made up of 15 amino acids. Germline loops: CDR1 SEHNR, CDR2 FQNEAQ (reference sequence). V was shortened by 5 bases and J by 0 bases, with 11 bases between the two germline ends. The CDR3 DNA reads TGTGCCAGCAGCCAGCGGAGGGGCTCTGGAAACACCATATATTTT. Amino acid sequence: CASSQRRGSGNTIYF.